The clone carrying this TCR beta chain was observed a few times. Its matching antigen is unknown. The sample originates from a study of T-cell memory formation after mild COVID-19. General observations from the study: The CD4+ clones that contracted clustered mainly within CM and EM, and the CD8+ clones concentrated in EMRA.

Germline V lookup: CDR1 MDHEN, CDR2 SYDVKM. Unmatched junction bases numbered 6, after V lost 1 base and J lost 0 bases. CDR3 length: 16 residues. After 5'RACE with constant-segment primers, TCR alpha and TCR beta cDNA libraries carrying sample barcodes and UMIs were obtained. Using its own MiXCR run on the 5' RACE reads, TCRdb lists one record per CDR3 protein. The table lists 550,000 to 700,000 distinct CDR3 sequences, 17% of them singletons. The receptor's source is an adult woman who had mild COVID-19 (a few samples of this study predate the infection). Cell type and time point are not known. V gene TRBV28 combines with J gene TRBJ2-7; 7 nucleotides line up with TRBD2. The sample comprised PBMCs or a T cell subset sorted from them (not recorded which). CDR3: CASSLLGTTGSYEQYF. The CDR3 DNA sequence: TGTGCCAGCAGTTTATTGGGGACTACTGGCTCCTACGAGCAGTACTTC.